This T cell receptor (beta chain) came from a study of blood T cell repertoires in COVID-19. This CDR3 spans 13 amino acids. Per the germline V gene, CDR1 is MDHEN and CDR2 is SYDVKM. The V and J ends lost 3 bases and 1 base respectively, with 6 bases between them. Data came from immunoSEQ multiplex PCR; TCRdb stores just in-frame clones and leaves some out. The table has a few hundred thousand clones, approximately 85% seen once. The V gene is TRBV28, the J gene TRBJ1-1; D gene uncertain. Sequences were obtained from peripheral blood. The TCR sequence derives from a woman aged 70-85 years with acute or convalescent COVID-19. For the CDR3, the DNA is TGTGCCAGCAGTTTTCCCAGGAACACTGAAGCTTTCTTT. It encodes CASSFPRNTEAFF.